This TCR beta chain originates from a study of regulatory T cells in long-lasting Graves disease. As for time point: newly diagnosed GD, antithyroid drugs for less than 3 months. PBMC-derived RNA was used for the TCR library. Arm-PCR of CDR3 regions and iRepertoire HTBI primers were the basis on which TCR beta libraries were built. TCRdb independently ran MiXCR on the multiplex PCR reads; one entry per CDR3 protein. The table shows 550,000 to 650,000 distinct CDR3 sequences, with around 15% occurring only once. The CDR3 contains 13 residues. Germline CDR1 and CDR2: LNHDA and SQIVND (reference sequence). V shed 3 bases and J shed 6 bases, with 8 bases lying between them. This sample was also put to use in a study of T cells in Graves' hyperthyroidism and ophthalmopathy. From that second work: Absent ophthalmopathy progression within 18 months defined stable Graves' hyperthyroidism.

The sequencing here drew on peripheral blood mononuclear cells (PBMCs), taken at new diagnosis, from a patient treated with antithyroid drugs. The sequence was obtained from a man aged 18 to 30 with Graves disease. This chain joins TRBV19 and TRBJ2-2, with unresolved D. The CDR3 protein is CASSIGFPGELFF. As DNA, the CDR3 is TGTGCCAGTAGTATTGGGTTCCCCGGGGAGCTGTTTTTT. The full variable domain, rest sourced from reference TRBV19 and TRBJ2-2, is DGGITQSPKYLFRKEGQNVTLSCEQNLNHDAMYWYRQDPGQGLRLIYYSQIVNDFQKGDIAEGYSVSREKKESFPLTVTSAQKNPTAFYLCASSIGFPGELFFGEGSRLTVL.